This T cell receptor beta chain was found in a study of immune cell composition in non-small cell lung cancer (dated by TCRdb to 2016 to 2017). With regard to the full study: Histologic subtype, mainly lung adenocarcinoma or squamous cell carcinoma, was assigned on the basis of H&E together with p63, CK5, Napsin A and TTF-1 immunohistochemistry. TCR-beta sequencing from Adaptive Biotechnologies was done on 34 paired sets of NSCLC tumour and non-adjacent lung specimens and on roughly 24 tumour-only specimens. Supplementary cohort #1 consisted of some eleven lung adenocarcinoma cases with paired tumour/lung TCR-beta sequencing and with TIL populations generated to assess tumour reactivity. The subtype comparisons left out a few tumour specimens with TCR-beta data because those specimens were rare histological subtypes.

About this clone itself: Its antigen has not been determined. Qualities for individual bases were not recorded, and no much larger clone is one base off.

Broader findings and caveats from the paper: Nearly half of NSCLC cases had tumour-associated clones >0.5%, with more than 70% of squamous carcinomas showing such clones compared with about 30% of adenocarcinomas. The reactivity cohort included only 10 or so cases, and whether tumour-reactive clones share sequences with the dominant in vivo tumour-associated clones was not shown. No significant correlation was found between tumour TCR-beta clonality and smoking pack-years. In roughly 11 adenocarcinoma cases, a strong correlation was found between maximal tumour-associated clone frequency and TIL tumour reactivity, whereas no such correlation was found between overall clonality and TIL tumour reactivity.

Non-adjacent lung tissue from the same patient, taken as far from the tumour as possible and at least 3 cm away, was used for the normal lung samples. Frozen aliquots of unsorted single-cell suspensions were used for genomic DNA extraction with the QIAamp DNA kit. Tissues arrived within 2 hours after resection and were immediately processed into single-cell suspensions. Tissue was mechanically dissociated and enzymatically digested with DNase I, collagenase I and hyaluronidase for around 27 minutes at 37 °C, then filtered and RBC-lysed. TCR-beta CDR3 regions were amplified from genomic DNA by a two-step multiplex PCR, with the second step adding Illumina-compatible adaptors. TCR-beta immunosequencing was performed on an Illumina platform as a commercial immunoSEQ service. Concerning the study's data processing: Repertoires were summarised as Top 10 Clones, the percentage of T-cell templates from the ten most frequent sequences, and productive clonality. Productive clonality ranged from 0 to 1, with 1 indicating a monoclonal population. Sequences comprising at least 0.1% of tumour T-cell templates but absent from matched non-adjacent lung were defined as tumour-associated clones and were identified via log10 scatter plots. Two-group comparisons used Student's t-tests, stages used ANOVA, and relationships used linear regression, analysed in GraphPad Prism7 and R. Not all clones reach the TCRdb copy of this immuneACCESS table, which keeps in-frame sequences only. Checked studies attribute under half of the gap to unresolved V genes and leave the rest unexplained. From that table come the V and J calls and clone size; the DNA was used to work out D and trimming. This sample has roughly 15,000 clones in its table, and about three quarters of those were observed once. The top ten clonotypes cover 9.8% of the sample.

The germline V gene (reference sequence) supplies CDR1 SGHNT and CDR2 YYREEE. CDR3 length: 14 amino acids, cysteine to phenylalanine. The entry retains the CDR3 DNA only, 42 bases that are in frame from base 1. Trimming leaves V shorter by 5 bases and J shorter by 1 base, with the junction holding 3 bases beyond the gene matches. This sample also belongs to another study, concerning CD4 T cells in lung cancer. As noted in the second study: The study screened blood T cells of NSCLC patients for responses to candidate mutation-encoded neoepitopes and isolated neoantigen-specific CD4+ T-cell clones and TCRs. Tumor and non-adjacent lung tissue came from a handful of patients undergoing curative-intent resections for stage I-III non-small cell lung cancer. The resected patients had lung adenocarcinoma or squamous cell carcinoma, were aged 60 to 69 at blood donation, and mostly were former smokers. Treatments the patients had received before donating blood included platinum chemotherapy, and some of the patients were given nivolumab or pembrolizumab. Some blood-derived responses might reflect in vitro priming of naive T cells or cross-reactivity rather than memory responses to the cancer. The frequency of neoantigen-specific clonotypes in tumor resections, non-adjacent lung and cultured T-cell products was tracked by TCRB deep sequencing. TCRB sequence data were analyzed with the kit provider's software, and tumor enrichment of clonotype templates was tested with Fisher's exact test.

This clonotype was sampled from a human donor with non-small cell lung cancer. The chain links TRBV5-4 with TRBJ2-1; 7 central bases correspond to TRBD1. The sample comprised non-adjacent lung tissue. The sequenced DNA: TGTGCCAGCAGACAGGGACAGTCCTACAATGAGCAGTTCTTC. The encoded protein is CASRQGQSYNEQFF.